This T cell receptor (beta chain) was obtained from a study of tumor-infiltrating lymphocytes in oesophageal squamous cell carcinoma (dated by TCRdb to 2015 to 2016). The library was built by means of PCR. This sample was sequenced with an Illumina HiSeq 2000. The public reads were reprocessed in TCRdb via fastp at Q25 and MiXCR, keeping in-frame beta chains. For every CDR3 protein sequence, its rows merge into one entry that carries the most common genes and DNA. A total of around 22,000 distinct CDR3 sequences appear in this sample, about 40% of them only once. The ten largest make up approximately 22% of the sample. There are a few counts of this clonotype. Its antigen remains unidentified. It has no much larger one-base neighbor in the sample; base qualities were not kept. V trim: 5 bases; J trim: 5 bases; unmatched bases: 7. For CDR1 and CDR2, the germline V gene (reference sequence) lists DFQATT and SNEGSKA. Counted from cysteine to phenylalanine, this CDR3 has 15 amino acids. The CDR3 DNA has 45 bases and is translated from base 1.

The rearrangement combines TRBV20-1 with TRBJ2-2, with TRBD1 identical over 11 junction bases. Sequenced input: esophageal tumor tissue. This TCR came from a male donor with esophageal squamous cell carcinoma. The CDR3 protein sequence reads: CSAFFRDRGTGELFF. The bases are TGCAGTGCTTTTTTCCGGGACAGGGGGACCGGGGAGCTGTTTTTT.